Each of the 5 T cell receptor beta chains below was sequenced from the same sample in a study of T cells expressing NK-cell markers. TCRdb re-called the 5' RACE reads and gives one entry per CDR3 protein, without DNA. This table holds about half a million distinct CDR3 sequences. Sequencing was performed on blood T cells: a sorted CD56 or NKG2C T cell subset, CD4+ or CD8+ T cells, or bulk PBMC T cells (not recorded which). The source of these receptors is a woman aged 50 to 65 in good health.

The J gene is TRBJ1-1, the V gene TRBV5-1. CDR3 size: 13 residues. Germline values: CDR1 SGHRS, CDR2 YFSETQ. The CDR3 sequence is CASSNEGKTEAFF.

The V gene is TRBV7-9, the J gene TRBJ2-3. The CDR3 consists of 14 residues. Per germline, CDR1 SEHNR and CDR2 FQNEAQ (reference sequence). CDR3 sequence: CASSLVKGTDTQYF.

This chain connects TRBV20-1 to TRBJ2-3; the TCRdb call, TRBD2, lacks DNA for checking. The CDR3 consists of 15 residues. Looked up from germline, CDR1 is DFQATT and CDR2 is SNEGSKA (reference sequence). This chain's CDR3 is CSARGSGSGTDTQYF.

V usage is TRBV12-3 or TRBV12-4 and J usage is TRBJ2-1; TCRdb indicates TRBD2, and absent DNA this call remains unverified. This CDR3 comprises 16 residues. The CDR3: CASSRTSGRTYNEQFF.

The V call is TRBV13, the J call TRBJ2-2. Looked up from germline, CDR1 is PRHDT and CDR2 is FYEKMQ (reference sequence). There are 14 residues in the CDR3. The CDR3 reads CASKKTENTGELFF.